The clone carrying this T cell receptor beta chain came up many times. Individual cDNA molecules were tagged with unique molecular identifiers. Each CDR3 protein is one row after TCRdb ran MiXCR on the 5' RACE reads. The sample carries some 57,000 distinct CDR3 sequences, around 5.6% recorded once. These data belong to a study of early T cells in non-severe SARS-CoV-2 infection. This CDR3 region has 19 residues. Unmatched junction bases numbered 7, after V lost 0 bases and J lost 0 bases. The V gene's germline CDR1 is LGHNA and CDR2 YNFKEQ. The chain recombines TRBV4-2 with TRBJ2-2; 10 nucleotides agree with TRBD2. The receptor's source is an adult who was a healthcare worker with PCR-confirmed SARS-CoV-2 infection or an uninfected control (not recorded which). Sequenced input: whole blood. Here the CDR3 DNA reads TGTGCCAGCAGCCAAGAGGTTAGCGGGGGGCCTACGAACACCGGGGAGCTGTTTTTT. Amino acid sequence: CASSQEVSGGPTNTGELFF.